Sequencing of this T cell receptor beta chain was carried out in a study of blood T cell repertoires in COVID-19. Original analysis: Scientists estimated how many nucleated cells there were by amplifying reference gene primers. Assay used: immunoSEQ multiplex PCR; TCRdb lists only in-frame clones, some missing. D and trimming were read from the DNA, whereas the V and J calls and clone size are those reported in that table. The table records 45,000 to 50,000 clones, under 90% of them present only once. The V end was cut by 4 bases, the J end by 2 bases, with 9 bases between. Germline assignment: CDR1 LGHNA and CDR2 YNFKEQ. The CDR3 runs to 13 residues.

The sequenced sample was peripheral blood. This clonotype originated in a woman older than 75 with COVID-19, enrolled during active disease. The chain couples TRBV4-2 to TRBJ2-7; D may be TRBD2 (5 bases). This CDR3 reads CASSRLGAYEQYF. DNA of the CDR3: TGTGCCAGCAGCCGCCTCGGGGCCTACGAGCAGTACTTC.